The 23 T cell receptor beta chains given below trace back to one sample, sequenced in a study of blood T cell repertoires in COVID-19. The method was immunoSEQ multiplex PCR; TCRdb's version includes in-frame clones alone and lacks a portion of them. The table records some 200,000 clones, about 85% of them present only once. Sequences were obtained from peripheral blood. These receptors originate from a woman at least 80 years old with acute or convalescent COVID-19.

This chain joins TRBV4-1 and TRBJ2-3; 9 bases match TRBD1. CDR3 length: 17 residues. The V gene end was trimmed by 2 bases and the J gene end by 7 bases; junction bases not matched to a gene: 13. Per the germline V gene, CDR1 is MGHRA and CDR2 is YSYEKL. CDR3 protein: CASSQTQGAQVVYTQYF. Here the CDR3 DNA reads TGCGCCAGCAGCCAAACACAGGGGGCGCAAGTAGTTTATACGCAGTATTTT.

The chain combines TRBV30 with TRBJ1-5; D not certain. V was trimmed by 2 bases and J by 0 bases, leaving 14 bases between them. Germline V gene data show CDR1 as GTSNPN and CDR2 as SVGIG (reference sequence). CDR3 size: 16 residues. As DNA, the CDR3 is TGTGCCTGGAGTTCCATCTTTTCACATAGCAATCAGCCCCAGCATTTT. It codes for CAWSSIFSHSNQPQHF.

The CDR3, as DNA: TGCAGCGTTCAGACAGCCTCTAATGAAAAACTGTTTTTT. Translated: CSVQTASNEKLFF. The gene calls are TRBV29-1 and TRBJ1-4, with TRBD1 as a possible D gene (5 bases). Germline loops: CDR1 SQVTM, CDR2 ANQGSEA. This CDR3 is 13 amino acids long. Trimming pared 5 bases from V and 3 bases from J, leaving 10 bases between.

V gene TRBV19 combines with J gene TRBJ2-2; D is possibly TRBD2 (6 bases). V lost 4 bases and J lost 7, with 16 bases in between. CDR3 length: 15 amino acids. Germline V gene data show CDR1 as LNHDA and CDR2 as SQIVND (reference sequence). The CDR3 DNA is TGTGCCAGTAGTAAGGAGGGGTATCTGGTCGGGGAGCTGTTTTTT. As protein: CASSKEGYLVGELFF.

The chain has TRBV30 and TRBJ1-6, with D perhaps TRBD1 (5 bases). Germline CDR1 GTSNPN, CDR2 SVGIG (reference sequence). Trimming pared 8 bases from V and 7 bases from J, leaving 15 bases between. This CDR3 is built from 13 residues. In DNA, the CDR3 is TGTGCCCTCGATGGGGCGCACAATTCACCCCTCCACTTT. Its protein product is CALDGAHNSPLHF.

The chain joins TRBV24-1 to TRBJ2-1; 11 bases align to TRBD2. V gave up 0 bases and J gave up 5 bases; unmatched junction bases: 2. The CDR3 spans 16 residues. CDR1 is KGHDR, CDR2 SFDVKD, per germline. The CDR3 region has the DNA TGTGCCACCAGTGATTTGCAGACTAGCGGGGACAATGAGCAGTTCTTC. This sequence encodes CATSDLQTSGDNEQFF.

The chain links TRBV27 to TRBJ1-2; 11 bases are a match to TRBD1. Germline trimming cut 7 bases from V and 7 bases from J; bases unmatched to any gene: 11. The CDR3 loop spans 15 amino acids. CDR1 is MNHEY and CDR2 is SMNVEV in the germline V gene (reference sequence). CDR3 nucleotides: TGTGCCAGCACTGGTCCGGGACAGGGGGTATCTGGCTACACCTTC. As protein: CASTGPGQGVSGYTF.

This clone came up a few times. V usage is TRBV20-1 and J usage is TRBJ2-1; 10 bases match TRBD2. This CDR3 contains 11 residues. Losses at the gene ends were 0 bases for V and 16 bases for J; bases not matched to a gene: 3. The germline V gene encodes CDR1 DFQATT and CDR2 SNEGSKA (reference sequence). The CDR3 region is CSARDPSGGFF. The CDR3 DNA reads TGCAGTGCTAGAGATCCTAGCGGGGGCTTCTTC.

The V gene is TRBV2, the J gene TRBJ1-1, with D possibly being TRBD1 (5 bases). Between the trimmed V and J ends, which lost 6 bases and 0 bases, there was a span of 17 bases. Germline loops: CDR1 SNHLY, CDR2 FYNNEI. The CDR3 spans 16 residues. Written as DNA, the CDR3 is TGTGCCAGCAGGGCTAGACAGATACGCATGAACACTGAAGCTTTCTTT. It encodes CASRARQIRMNTEAFF. Together with reference TRBV2 and TRBJ1-1, the CDR3 gives the full variable domain: EPEVTQTPSHQVTQMGQEVILRCVPISNHLYFYWYRQILGQKVEFLVSFYNNEISEKSEIFDDQFSVERPDGSNFTLKIRSTKLEDSAMYFCASRARQIRMNTEAFFGQGTRLTVV.

The V and J genes are TRBV6-1 and TRBJ2-5, with 7 bases that match TRBD1. V was pared by 2 bases and J by 5 bases, with 5 bases of the junction left unmatched. This CDR3 region has 14 residues. Germline CDR1 MNHNS, CDR2 SASEGT. The CDR3 region is CASSEKGAGETQYF. In nucleotides, the CDR3 is TGTGCCAGCAGTGAAAAGGGGGCAGGGGAGACCCAGTACTTC.

The V gene is TRBV7-3, the J gene TRBJ1-1, with a possible D match to TRBD1 (6 bases). Germline V gene sequence: CDR1 SGHTA, CDR2 FQGTGA. The V gene lost 5 bases and the J gene lost 0 bases, with 7 bases spanning the gap. This CDR3 contains 13 residues. This chain's CDR3 is CASSGGLNTEAFF. The DNA for the CDR3 is TGTGCCAGCAGCGGGGGCCTGAACACTGAAGCTTTCTTT.

The V gene is TRBV18, the J gene TRBJ2-7, with D possibly matching TRBD2 (5 bases). V was trimmed by 6 bases and J by 5 bases, leaving 8 bases between them. Looked up from germline, CDR1 is KGHSH and CDR2 is LQKENI. This CDR3 is built from 11 residues. The DNA of the CDR3 is TGTGCCAGCTCCCCGAGGGACGAGCAGTACTTC. This codes for CASSPRDEQYF.

This clone was seen a few times. This CDR3 is also generated by other DNA sequences in the sample. The chain couples TRBV2 to TRBJ1-5; 7 positions match TRBD1. This CDR3 has 15 residues. Germline V gene lookup returns CDR1 SNHLY and CDR2 FYNNEI. Trimming removed 1 base from V and 4 bases from J; junction bases left unmatched: 4. CDR3 DNA sequence: TGTGCCAGCAGTGAAGGGACAGGAGGGAATCAGCCCCAGCATTTT. Its protein is CASSEGTGGNQPQHF.

This clone was counted a few times. J is TRBJ1-2 and V is TRBV7-2; 9 bases are a match to TRBD1. The CDR3 runs 16 residues. V shed 6 bases and J 4 bases; nucleotides not matched to a gene: 12. Germline V gives CDR1 SGHTA, CDR2 FQGNSA. CDR3 region: CASSRFRTGAIYGYTF. The CDR3 nucleotides read TGTGCCAGCAGTCGTTTTCGGACAGGGGCGATCTATGGCTACACCTTC. Drawing the rest from reference TRBV7-2 and TRBJ1-2, the complete variable domain is GAGVSQSPSNKVTEKGKDVELRCDPISGHTALYWYRQSLGQGLEFLIYFQGNSAPDKSGLPSDRFSAERTGGSVSTLTIQRTQQEDSAVYLCASSRFRTGAIYGYTFGSGTRLTVV.

Remarks on this clone: An end of the junction does not agree with germline; a read error may underlie this. This rearrangement joins TRBV7-2 to TRBJ1-3, with TRBD1 as a possible D gene (6 bases). This CDR3 spans 12 amino acids. Germline CDR1 and CDR2: SGHTA and FQGNSA. CDR3 sequence reads: CASSLQGSTIYF. For the CDR3, the DNA is TGTGCCAGCAGCCTACAGGGAAGCACCATATATTTT.

This rearrangement joins TRBV2 to TRBJ2-1; TRBD2 matches at 9 bases. Per the germline V gene, CDR1 is SNHLY and CDR2 is FYNNEI. V shed 7 bases and J 6 bases; nucleotides not matched to a gene: 7. CDR3 length equals 14 residues. The CDR3 bases are TGTGCCAGCACCACGGGACTAGCCGGCAATGAGCAGTTCTTC. Amino acid sequence: CASTTGLAGNEQFF.

The chain employs TRBV2 and TRBJ1-3; tentative D call: TRBD1 (5 bases). This CDR3 contains 14 residues. The germline V gene encodes CDR1 SNHLY and CDR2 FYNNEI. V dropped 8 bases and J dropped 0 bases, with 11 bases sitting between them. The CDR3 nucleotides read TGTGCCAGCCAGGGCTCGAGCTCTGGAAACACCATATATTTT. It specifies CASQGSSSGNTIYF.

This chain joins TRBV9 and TRBJ1-6; D uncertain. Deletions cut 3 bases from V and 2 bases from J, with 21 bases between. The CDR3 length is 19 residues. In germline, CDR1 is SGDLS, CDR2 YYNGEE. CDR3 amino acids: CASSATEGFPRTYNSPLHF. The CDR3 coding sequence is TGTGCCAGCAGCGCGACCGAGGGTTTCCCGAGGACCTATAATTCACCCCTCCACTTT. The full variable domain, completed using reference TRBV9 and TRBJ1-6, is DSGVTQTPKHLITATGQRVTLRCSPRSGDLSVYWYQQSLDQGLQFLIQYYNGEERAKGNILERFSAQQFPDLHSELNLSSLELGDSALYFCASSATEGFPRTYNSPLHFGNGTRLTVT.

V is TRBV10-3 and J is TRBJ1-2; TRBD1 matches 8 bases. CDR1 is ENHRY, CDR2 SYGVKD, per germline. J gave up 7 bases and V 2 bases, and 6 bases lay outside the gene matches. The CDR3 is made up of 14 amino acids. The CDR3 nucleotides read TGTGCCATCAGTGAGGACAGGGGCTGGGGTGGCTACACCTTC. It is translated as CAISEDRGWGGYTF.

The rearrangement uses TRBV7-9 and TRBJ1-4; D might be TRBD1 (5 bases). This CDR3 comprises 13 residues. CDR1 is SEHNR, CDR2 FQNEAQ, per germline (reference sequence). Trimming stripped 10 bases from V and 3 bases from J, with 12 bases between. The CDR3 region is CATMRGSNEKLFF. Here the CDR3 DNA reads TGTGCCACTATGCGGGGGTCTAATGAAAAACTGTTTTTT.

This sequence joins TRBV4-1 and TRBJ1-4; 11 bases line up with TRBD1. This CDR3 spans 16 amino acids. Unmatched junction bases numbered 3, after V lost 0 bases and J lost 6 bases. The germline V gene encodes CDR1 MGHRA and CDR2 YSYEKL. CDR3 bases: TGCGCCAGCAGCCAAGATTGGACAGGGGGCGATGAAAAACTGTTTTTT. Translated, it gives CASSQDWTGGDEKLFF.

This clone appeared a single time. The rearrangement uses TRBV5-1 and TRBJ1-1; D uncertain. The germline V and J ends were trimmed by 5 bases and 1 base, with 12 bases remaining between them. Germline V gene sequence: CDR1 SGHRS, CDR2 YFSETQ. CDR3 length: 14 amino acids. The CDR3, as DNA: TGCGCCAGCAGACTGGTAGATCAGAACACTGAAGCTTTCTTT. Amino acids: CASRLVDQNTEAFF.

The gene calls are TRBV7-8 and TRBJ2-4, with D perhaps TRBD2 (6 bases). Germline V gene sequence: CDR1 SGHVS, CDR2 FQNEAQ. V was pared by 5 bases and J by 4 bases, with 18 bases between. The CDR3 has 16 residues. The CDR3 DNA sequence: TGTGCCAGCAGCCCCCGCCAGGGCCTAGCGAAAAACATTCAGTACTTC. It specifies CASSPRQGLAKNIQYF. Drawing the rest from reference TRBV7-8 and TRBJ2-4, the complete variable domain is GAGVSQSPRYKVAKRGQDVALRCDPISGHVSLFWYQQALGQGPEFLTYFQNEAQLDKSGLPSDRFFAERPEGSVSTLKIQRTQQEDSAVYLCASSPRQGLAKNIQYFGAGTRLSVL.